Each of the 27 T cell receptor beta chains below was sequenced from the same sample in a study of cytomegalovirus exposure and HLA in healthy donors. Use of 60 Vbeta and 13 Jbeta primers characterized the PCR. Clones were read by immunoSEQ multiplex PCR, and TCRdb kept only the in-frame ones, dropping some. The sample has about 190,000 clones; approximately 84% are singletons. Material for sequencing was PBMCs. These receptors were taken from a boy aged 5-17 years in good health and CMV-seronegative.

The chain uses TRBV12-5 and TRBJ1-1; 9 bases agree with TRBD1. The CDR3 is made up of 16 amino acids. V shed 0 bases, J shed 5 bases, and the junction held 7 bases outside the gene matches. From germline, CDR1 is LGHNT and CDR2 FRNRAP. CDR3 in DNA: TGTGCTAGTGGTTTGGTACTGGGACAGGGTGGTACTGAAGCTTTCTTT. This encodes CASGLVLGQGGTEAFF.

The rearrangement joins TRBV12-5 to TRBJ2-3; tentative D call: TRBD2 (6 bases). V was shortened by 3 bases and J by 6 bases, with 13 bases between the two germline ends. CDR3 length: 14 amino acids. Per the germline V gene, CDR1 is LGHNT and CDR2 is FRNRAP. CDR3 sequence reads: CASGLGSSGDTQYF. CDR3 bases: TGTGCTAGTGGTTTAGGGTCAAGCGGGGATACGCAGTATTTT.

The chain recombines TRBV10-2 with TRBJ2-7; 7 positions agree with TRBD1. V was pared by 8 bases and J by 6 bases, with 13 bases of the junction left unmatched. There are 14 residues in the CDR3. In germline, CDR1 is WSHSY, CDR2 SAAADI. The CDR3 sequence is CASGLGQTRGEQYF. The DNA of the CDR3 is TGCGCCAGCGGCCTGGGACAGACACGTGGCGAGCAGTACTTC.

The table lists this clone with a count of one. This chain links TRBV6-5 with TRBJ1-1, with 8 bases that match TRBD1. J lost 8 bases, V lost 7 bases, and 12 bases had no gene match. The CDR3 loop spans 14 amino acids. Germline lookup yields CDR1 MNHEY and CDR2 SVGAGI. CDR3 protein: CASTKDRGVSEAFF. In DNA form, the CDR3 reads TGTGCCAGCACCAAAGACAGGGGAGTGTCCGAAGCTTTCTTT.

This chain connects TRBV19 to TRBJ2-7; D remains unclear. CDR1 LNHDA and CDR2 SQIVND come from the germline V gene (reference sequence). Deletions cut 3 bases from V and 4 bases from J, with 19 bases between. The CDR3 spans 16 residues. Written as DNA, the CDR3 is TGTGCCAGTAGTATCCCCAGAGACAAGAGTGGGTACGAGCAGTACTTC. The encoded protein is CASSIPRDKSGYEQYF. Complete variable domain (other parts from reference TRBV19 and TRBJ2-7): DGGITQSPKYLFRKEGQNVTLSCEQNLNHDAMYWYRQDPGQGLRLIYYSQIVNDFQKGDIAEGYSVSREKKESFPLTVTSAQKNPTAFYLCASSIPRDKSGYEQYFGPGTRLTVT.

This clone was observed a single time. The V call is TRBV7-3, the J call TRBJ2-3; 9 bases fit TRBD2. The CDR3 runs to 13 residues. After removal of 5 bases from V and 5 bases from J, the junction contained 2 bases not matched to a gene. Germline CDR1 SGHTA, CDR2 FQGTGA. The CDR3 nucleotides read TGTGCCAGCAGCATAGCGGGAGTAGATACGCAGTATTTT. Protein sequence: CASSIAGVDTQYF.

V gene TRBV30 combines with J gene TRBJ1-2, with D perhaps TRBD1 (6 bases). Trimming removed 5 bases at V and 4 bases at J, with 14 bases between. The CDR3 runs 13 residues. From germline, CDR1 is GTSNPN and CDR2 SVGIG (reference sequence). The CDR3 loop reads CAWHRDIGYGYTF. The CDR3 nucleotides read TGTGCCTGGCACCGGGACATTGGCTATGGCTACACCTTC. The entire variable domain, with the rest obtained from reference TRBV30 and TRBJ1-2, is as follows: SQTIHQWPATLVQPVGSPLSLECTVEGTSNPNLYWYRQAAGRGLQLLFYSVGIGQISSEVPQNLSASRPQDRQFILSSKKLLLSDSGFYLCAWHRDIGYGYTFGSGTRLTVV.

V usage is TRBV29-1 and J usage is TRBJ2-5; D not certain. This CDR3 is 10 amino acids long. V lost 7 bases to trimming and J lost 5 bases, with 8 bases between them. Germline assignment: CDR1 SQVTM and CDR2 ANQGSEA. The CDR3 nucleotides read TGCAGCGCGGAGTGGGAGACCCAGTACTTC. Its protein product is CSAEWETQYF.

The chain couples TRBV2 to TRBJ2-7, with D perhaps TRBD1 (6 bases). The CDR3 covers 15 residues. Germline CDR1 and CDR2: SNHLY and FYNNEI. V gave up 4 bases and J gave up 6 bases, with 19 bases separating them. Here the CDR3 reads CASSARGAGAGEQYF. The DNA for the CDR3 is TGTGCCAGCAGTGCAAGGGGCGCAGGGGCAGGCGAGCAGTACTTC.

This clone was counted a single time. This chain joins TRBV7-2 and TRBJ2-6; D unresolved. Trimming took off 3 bases at V and 0 bases at J, with 6 bases between the two ends. The CDR3 extends over 15 amino acids. CDR1 SGHTA and CDR2 FQGNSA come from the germline V gene. For the CDR3, the DNA is TGTGCCAGCAGCTTTCCCCTCTCTGGGGCCAACGTCCTGACTTTC. Translated, it gives CASSFPLSGANVLTF.

V and J are TRBV19 and TRBJ2-6, with 9 bases lining up with TRBD1. The germline gives CDR1 LNHDA, CDR2 SQIVND (reference sequence). The CDR3 loop spans 16 amino acids. V was clipped by 3 bases and J by 0 bases; unmatched bases: 0. The CDR3 spells CASSMTGGSGANVLTF. The CDR3 bases are TGTGCCAGTAGTATGACAGGGGGCTCTGGGGCCAACGTCCTGACTTTC.

The chain employs TRBV13 and TRBJ2-3, with TRBD1 matching 8 bases. The length of the CDR3 is 18 residues. The J segment lost 3 bases and the V segment lost 7 bases, leaving 18 bases of the junction unmatched. Germline V lookup: CDR1 PRHDT, CDR2 FYEKMQ (reference sequence). The CDR3 DNA reads TGTGCCAGCACCGATTACCGGGACAGGCTGGGGGTAACAGATACGCAGTATTTT. Translating it yields CASTDYRDRLGVTDTQYF.

The genes are TRBV6-6 and TRBJ1-5; TRBD1 agrees at 7 bases. After removal of 6 bases from V and 2 bases from J, the junction contained 4 bases not matched to a gene. This CDR3 is 14 amino acids long. Germline V gene sequence: CDR1 MNHNY, CDR2 SVGAGI (reference sequence). The CDR3 spells CASSLGQGNQPQHF. CDR3 DNA: TGTGCCAGCAGCCTCGGACAGGGCAATCAGCCCCAGCATTTT.

CDR3 sequence reads: CSVEDPAGGARNEQFF. The CDR3 nucleotides are TGCAGCGTTGAAGACCCCGCGGGGGGCGCGAGAAATGAGCAGTTCTTC. The chain combines TRBV29-1 with TRBJ2-1; 8 bases match TRBD2. Germline CDR1 is SQVTM and CDR2 is ANQGSEA. V lost 0 bases, J lost 7 bases, and 11 bases stayed unmatched. The CDR3 has 16 residues.

J is TRBJ1-1 and V is TRBV9; D perhaps matches TRBD1 (5 bases). The CDR3 has 16 residues. Germline assignment: CDR1 SGDLS and CDR2 YYNGEE. V lost 4 bases to trimming and J lost 1 base, with 17 bases between them. The CDR3 nucleotides read TGTGCCAGCAGCTCATCTTGGACACCAAAGAACACTGAAGCTTTCTTT. Residues: CASSSSWTPKNTEAFF.

This clone was counted once. This sequence joins TRBV5-1 and TRBJ2-7, with D maybe TRBD2 (6 bases). The V gene lost 1 base and the J gene lost 4 bases, with 15 bases spanning the gap. The germline gives CDR1 SGHRS, CDR2 YFSETQ. The CDR3 has 15 amino acids. CDR3 in amino acids: CASSLTSFGGYEQYF. DNA for the CDR3: TGCGCCAGCAGCTTGACCTCCTTCGGGGGTTACGAGCAGTACTTC.

Here the CDR3 reads CAWTPMTGTPNYGYTF. For the CDR3, the DNA is TGTGCCTGGACGCCGATGACAGGGACCCCGAACTATGGCTACACCTTC. The chain uses TRBV30 and TRBJ1-2; TRBD1 matches 7 bases. The V gene's germline CDR1 is GTSNPN and CDR2 SVGIG (reference sequence). J lost 2 bases, V lost 4 bases, and 13 bases had no gene match. This CDR3 comprises 16 residues.

Details on this clone: One end of the junction fails to match germline, which may point to a read error. This chain uses TRBV7-9 with TRBJ1-2, with 7 bases aligning to TRBD1. CDR3 length equals 14 residues. The germline CDR1 and CDR2 sequences are SEHNR and FQNEAQ (reference sequence). The CDR3 spells CASSLAKAVGGYTF. CDR3 nucleotide sequence: TGTGCCAGCAGCTTAGCGAAGGCCGTAGGGGGCTACACTTTC.

This clone was counted once. The chain joins TRBV5-5 to TRBJ1-1; 8 bases agree with TRBD1. V was pared by 4 bases and J by 5 bases, with 13 bases of the junction left unmatched. The germline V gene has CDR1 SGHKS and CDR2 YYEKEE (reference sequence). The length of the CDR3 is 16 residues. The DNA for the CDR3 is TGTGCCAGCAGCCGCTCAGGGGGCAGGGGGGGGACTGAAGCTTTCTTT. It encodes CASSRSGGRGGTEAFF.

The chain recombines TRBV18 with TRBJ1-5; D unclear. Germline V gene lookup returns CDR1 KGHSH and CDR2 LQKENI. The CDR3 is 14 residues long. Trimming left V 0 bases short and J 5 bases short, with 8 bases between. CDR3: CASSPPGSYQPQHF. The DNA of the CDR3 is TGTGCCAGCTCACCACCGGGCAGCTATCAGCCCCAGCATTTT. Using reference TRBV18 and TRBJ1-5 for the parts outside the CDR3, the full variable domain is NAGVMQNPRHLVRRRGQEARLRCSPMKGHSHVYWYRQLPEEGLKFMVYLQKENIIDESGMPKERFSAEFPKEGPSILRIQQVVRGDSAAYFCASSPPGSYQPQHFGDGTRLSIL.

V is TRBV5-1 and J is TRBJ2-5; 12 positions agree with TRBD1. V was pared by 4 bases and J by 5 bases, with 9 bases of the junction left unmatched. Germline CDR1 reads SGHRS; CDR2 reads YFSETQ. This CDR3 contains 16 residues. The CDR3 sequence is CASSTTGTGGAETQYF. In DNA form, the CDR3 reads TGCGCCAGCAGCACAACCGGGACAGGGGGCGCGGAGACCCAGTACTTC.

This clone turned up a few times. The CDR3 protein is CASSDVQGYSNQPQHF. The CDR3 nucleotides are TGTGCCAGCAGTGACGTACAGGGGTATAGCAATCAGCCCCAGCATTTT. This rearrangement joins TRBV6-1 to TRBJ1-5, with 7 bases aligning to TRBD1. J was trimmed by 0 bases and V by 3 bases; bases with no gene match: 5. The CDR3 loop spans 16 amino acids. Germline V gives CDR1 MNHNS, CDR2 SASEGT.

J is TRBJ1-1 and V is TRBV21-1. TRBV21-1 is classified as a pseudogene. The CDR3 covers 15 residues. CDR3: CASSKSWTGNAEAFF. CDR3 sequence (DNA): TGTGCCAGCAGCAAATCATGGACGGGGAACGCTGAAGCTTTCTTT.

CDR3 protein: CASSLGGHYSNQPQHF. CDR3 DNA: TGTGCCAGCAGCTTGGGGGGACATTATAGCAATCAGCCCCAGCATTTT. The chain carries TRBV5-6 and TRBJ1-5; weak D call: TRBD1 (6 bases). CDR1 and CDR2 (germline): SGHDT, YYEEEE. The CDR3 consists of 16 residues. Deletions cut 0 bases from V and 0 bases from J, with 10 bases between.

The chain links TRBV5-4 to TRBJ2-5; a possible D gene is TRBD2 (5 bases). This CDR3 is 14 amino acids long. Trimming removed 1 base at V and 5 bases at J, with 12 bases between. Per germline, CDR1 SGHNT and CDR2 YYREEE (reference sequence). CDR3: CASSLSGFWETQYF. Written as DNA, the CDR3 is TGTGCCAGCAGCTTGTCGGGGTTTTGGGAGACCCAGTACTTC.

The rearrangement uses TRBV13 and TRBJ2-2; TRBD2 aligns across 9 bases. The length of the CDR3 is 15 residues. Losses at the gene ends were 7 bases for V and 3 bases for J; bases not matched to a gene: 6. Per the germline V gene, CDR1 is PRHDT and CDR2 is FYEKMQ (reference sequence). The CDR3 loop reads CASIPAGGDTGELFF. CDR3 bases: TGTGCCAGCATCCCAGCGGGGGGAGACACCGGGGAGCTGTTTTTT.

This rearrangement joins TRBV2 to TRBJ1-1; D gene unclear. Trimming pared 6 bases from V and 5 bases from J, leaving 10 bases between. CDR3 length: 12 residues. CDR1 is SNHLY and CDR2 is FYNNEI in the germline V gene. The CDR3 loop is CASSLIPTEAFF. DNA for the CDR3: TGTGCCAGCAGCCTTATCCCGACTGAAGCTTTCTTT.